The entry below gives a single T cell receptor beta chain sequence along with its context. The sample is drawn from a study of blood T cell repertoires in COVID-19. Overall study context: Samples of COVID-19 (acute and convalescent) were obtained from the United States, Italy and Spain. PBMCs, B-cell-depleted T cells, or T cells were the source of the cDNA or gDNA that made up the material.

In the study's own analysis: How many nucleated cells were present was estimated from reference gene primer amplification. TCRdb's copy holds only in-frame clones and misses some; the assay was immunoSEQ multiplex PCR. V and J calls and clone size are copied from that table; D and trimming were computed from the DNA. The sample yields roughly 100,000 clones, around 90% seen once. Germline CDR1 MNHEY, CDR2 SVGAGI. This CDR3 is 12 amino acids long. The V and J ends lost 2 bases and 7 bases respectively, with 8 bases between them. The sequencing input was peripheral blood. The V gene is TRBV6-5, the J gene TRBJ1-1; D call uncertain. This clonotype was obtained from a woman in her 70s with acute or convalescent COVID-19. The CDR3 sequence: CASSYPGNEAFF. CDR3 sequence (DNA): TGTGCCAGCAGTTACCCGGGGAATGAAGCTTTCTTT.